This is a list of T cell receptor beta chains from one sample in a study of cytomegalovirus exposure and HLA in healthy donors. This table comes from immunoSEQ multiplex PCR, and its TCRdb copy is limited to in-frame clones, with some not included. The sample records 100,000 to 150,000 clones, roughly 75% being singletons. Sequencing was performed on PBMCs. Every receptor here comes from a man aged 25 to 40 in good health and CMV-seropositive. The CDR3 runs from the conserved cysteine through the conserved F or W. Each record gives: J gene, D gene, V gene, CDR3 protein. A D gene is named only where the DNA matches it firmly.

J gene: TRBJ2-2
D gene: NA
V gene: TRBV30
CDR3 protein: CAWRTGNTGELFF

J gene: TRBJ2-1
D gene: TRBD2
V gene: TRBV5-5
CDR3 protein: CASSILAAANEQFF

J gene: TRBJ1-1
D gene: NA
V gene: TRBV7-8
CDR3 protein: CASSLPGTEAFF

J gene: TRBJ1-2
D gene: NA
V gene: TRBV30
CDR3 protein: CAWSGGQGRYTF

J gene: TRBJ2-7
D gene: TRBD1
V gene: TRBV7-9
CDR3 protein: CASSLAGGRGFHEQYF

J gene: TRBJ2-1
D gene: TRBD2
V gene: TRBV7-3
CDR3 protein: CASSLNPGLALNEQFF

J gene: TRBJ2-5
D gene: TRBD2
V gene: TRBV10-1
CDR3 protein: CASSAGVAGGYQETQYF

J gene: TRBJ2-5
D gene: NA
V gene: TRBV7-6
CDR3 protein: CASSPLARAQETQYF

J gene: TRBJ2-7
D gene: TRBD1
V gene: TRBV7-2
CDR3 protein: CASSLDPIRQGISYEQYF

J gene: TRBJ1-5
D gene: TRBD1
V gene: TRBV6-6
CDR3 protein: CASRQGGNQPQHF

J gene: TRBJ1-2
D gene: TRBD1
V gene: TRBV28
CDR3 protein: CASRGLEGYTF

J gene: TRBJ1-1
D gene: TRBD1
V gene: TRBV5-1
CDR3 protein: CASSATGANTEAFF

J gene: TRBJ2-1
D gene: NA
V gene: TRBV29-1
CDR3 protein: CSVSFSSEQFF

J gene: TRBJ1-2
D gene: TRBD1
V gene: TRBV6-5
CDR3 protein: CASSFRTGEGYTF

J gene: TRBJ2-7
D gene: NA
V gene: TRBV4-3
CDR3 protein: CASSQAFTQGAYEQYF

J gene: TRBJ1-3
D gene: NA
V gene: TRBV27
CDR3 protein: CASRSGVSWNTIYF

J gene: TRBJ2-1
D gene: NA
V gene: TRBV9
CDR3 protein: CASSVSGNEQFF

J gene: TRBJ2-1
D gene: TRBD2
V gene: TRBV6-5
CDR3 protein: CASSTSGRSYNEQFF

J gene: TRBJ1-3
D gene: NA
V gene: TRBV9
CDR3 protein: CASSLQGAAGNTIYF

J gene: TRBJ2-3
D gene: NA
V gene: TRBV4-2
CDR3 protein: CASSQAGGGSTDTQYF

J gene: TRBJ1-5
D gene: TRBD1
V gene: TRBV28
CDR3 protein: CASSFSAGGAGQPQHF

J gene: TRBJ1-4
D gene: NA
V gene: TRBV28
CDR3 protein: CASSFGRRHEKLFF

J gene: TRBJ1-1
D gene: NA
V gene: TRBV10-1
CDR3 protein: CASSPRRNTEAFF

J gene: TRBJ2-5
D gene: TRBD1
V gene: TRBV4-1
CDR3 protein: CASSSPVEGAKTQYF

J gene: TRBJ2-2
D gene: TRBD2
V gene: TRBV27
CDR3 protein: CASRTSRSGRASGELFF

J gene: TRBJ1-3
D gene: NA
V gene: TRBV9
CDR3 protein: CASSTDNSGNTIYF

J gene: TRBJ2-1
D gene: NA
V gene: TRBV18
CDR3 protein: CASSPPSLRGEQFF

J gene: TRBJ2-7
D gene: TRBD2
V gene: TRBV6-5
CDR3 protein: CASSYSIRRGFYEQYF

J gene: TRBJ2-1
D gene: TRBD2
V gene: TRBV5-1
CDR3 protein: CASSLAGLAFDEQFF

J gene: TRBJ1-1
D gene: TRBD1
V gene: TRBV11-2
CDR3 protein: CASSLTGDLSEAFF

J gene: TRBJ1-3
D gene: NA
V gene: TRBV19
CDR3 protein: CASSEGAGNTIYF

J gene: TRBJ2-3
D gene: TRBD1
V gene: TRBV4-2
CDR3 protein: CASSQDRGTGIDTQYF

J gene: TRBJ2-1
D gene: TRBD1
V gene: TRBV9
CDR3 protein: CASSSRGQGDPRWNNEQFF

J gene: TRBJ1-2
D gene: TRBD1
V gene: TRBV5-1
CDR3 protein: CASNPGQGYGYTF

J gene: TRBJ1-1
D gene: NA
V gene: TRBV18
CDR3 protein: CASSPNSLNTEAFF

J gene: TRBJ1-2
D gene: NA
V gene: TRBV7-2
CDR3 protein: CASSLGYRESPNYGYTF

J gene: TRBJ2-2
D gene: TRBD2
V gene: TRBV7-2
CDR3 protein: CASSLGREGRWFPGELFF

J gene: TRBJ2-3
D gene: TRBD2
V gene: TRBV5-1
CDR3 protein: CASTASGRTDTQYF

J gene: TRBJ1-1
D gene: TRBD1
V gene: TRBV29-1
CDR3 protein: CSVVGTGSPEAFF

J gene: TRBJ2-7
D gene: TRBD1
V gene: TRBV11-2
CDR3 protein: CASSLGQARQYF

J gene: TRBJ2-3
D gene: TRBD1
V gene: TRBV5-1
CDR3 protein: CASSRGLTDTQYF

J gene: TRBJ2-4
D gene: NA
V gene: TRBV6-5
CDR3 protein: CASTPRGLAKNIQYF

J gene: TRBJ1-1
D gene: NA
V gene: TRBV4-1
CDR3 protein: CASSQNGGSTEAFF

J gene: TRBJ2-7
D gene: NA
V gene: TRBV2
CDR3 protein: CASGWGGLVVYEQYF

J gene: TRBJ2-1
D gene: NA
V gene: TRBV7-9
CDR3 protein: CASSLDLRPGGEQFF

J gene: TRBJ2-7
D gene: NA
V gene: TRBV19
CDR3 protein: CASSRYGGQSYEQYF

J gene: TRBJ2-5
D gene: TRBD2
V gene: TRBV5-1
CDR3 protein: CASSPRLAGGLETQYF

J gene: TRBJ2-1
D gene: TRBD2
V gene: TRBV4-3
CDR3 protein: CASSQVLSGSSHNEQFF

J gene: TRBJ2-6
D gene: TRBD2
V gene: TRBV30
CDR3 protein: CASGLASGSGVRYGANVLTF

J gene: TRBJ2-5
D gene: NA
V gene: TRBV7-8
CDR3 protein: CASSFGRTPQETQYF

J gene: TRBJ2-7
D gene: NA
V gene: TRBV28
CDR3 protein: CASSWAQNEQYF

J gene: TRBJ1-4
D gene: TRBD1
V gene: TRBV30
CDR3 protein: CAWWDRGDEKLFF

J gene: TRBJ2-5
D gene: NA
V gene: TRBV9
CDR3 protein: CASSVGPASQETQYF

J gene: TRBJ2-3
D gene: TRBD2
V gene: TRBV25-1
CDR3 protein: CASSETSGMRDTQYF

J gene: TRBJ1-5
D gene: TRBD1
V gene: TRBV28
CDR3 protein: CASTSGQDESNQPQHF

J gene: TRBJ2-7
D gene: TRBD2
V gene: TRBV6-5
CDR3 protein: CASSSDSGSRYEQYF